The present T cell receptor (beta chain) was sequenced within a study of cytomegalovirus exposure and HLA in healthy donors. TCRdb's table, derived via immunoSEQ multiplex PCR, lists solely in-frame clones and lacks some. The sample lists fewer than 250,000 clones; approximately 85% were seen once. The CDR3 runs 13 residues. Between the trimmed V and J ends, which lost 5 bases and 8 bases, there was a span of 15 bases. The germline CDR1 and CDR2 sequences are MNHEY and SMNVEV (reference sequence). In this sample, this clone turned up a few times. This chain joins TRBV27 and TRBJ1-2, with a weak D call TRBD1 (6 bases). Source material: PBMCs. The source of this sequence is a woman younger than 30 in good health and CMV-seronegative. The CDR3 protein is CASSAGGAPGYTF. The DNA of the CDR3 is TGTGCCAGCAGTGCGGGGGGGGCTCCGGGCTACACCTTC.